The entry that follows covers one T cell receptor beta chain sequence. Antigen specificity is unknown. The data derive from a study of cytomegalovirus exposure and HLA in healthy donors. The donors, nominally healthy at sampling, likely had unrecorded immune exposures. PCR employed 60 Vbeta and 13 Jbeta primers. Produced via immunoSEQ multiplex PCR; TCRdb's table is partial and in-frame only. The sample carries roughly 86,000 clones, over 70% recorded once. Trimming removed 2 bases at V and 1 base at J, with 8 bases between. CDR3 length: 13 amino acids. CDR1 SQVTM and CDR2 ANQGSEA come from the germline V gene. Study-level results: The records held CMV serostatus as the only immune exposure information.

The source of this sequence is a man aged 50-60 years in good health and CMV-seropositive. This rearrangement joins TRBV29-1 to TRBJ1-1; D is unresolved. What was sequenced was PBMCs. The CDR3 here is CSVEPAGNTEAFF. The CDR3, as DNA: TGCAGCGTTGAACCTGCGGGGAACACTGAAGCTTTCTTT.